These 5 T cell receptor beta chains came from one sample sequenced in a study of molecular identifiers for immune sequencing clone quantification. One entry per CDR3 protein, called by TCRdb with MiXCR from the PCR reads. The top ten hold under 0.85% of the sample, which has around 480,000 distinct CDR3 sequences, about a quarter seen once. The sample was naive CD8+ T cells from blood, with Jurkat cell RNA spiked in. Subset here: FACS-sorted CD8+CD4-CCR7+CD45RA+ naive T cells. The source of these receptors is a human donor in good health. Some libraries in this study had Jurkat cell RNA spiked in.

This clonotype was picked up a small number of times. The chain couples TRBV11-2 to TRBJ2-2; D gene ambiguous. Germline CDR1 and CDR2: SGHAT and FQNNGV. V lost 1 base, J lost 1 base, and 4 bases lay in between. The CDR3 has 14 residues. CDR3 nucleotide sequence: TGTGCCAGCAGCTTAGGAATGAACACCGGGGAGCTGTTTTTT. Protein product: CASSLGMNTGELFF.

The chain joins TRBV5-8 to TRBJ2-3, with D possibly being TRBD1 (7 bases). Germline-derived CDR1 and CDR2 are SGHTS and YDEGEE. The CDR3 loop spans 15 amino acids. The ends were cut back, 0 bases at V and 4 bases at J, with 12 bases in the middle. For the CDR3, the DNA is TGTGCCAGCAGCTTGGTGCCAGGGGGGTCAGATACGCAGTATTTT. This sequence encodes CASSLVPGGSDTQYF.

The V gene is TRBV7-9, the J gene TRBJ2-5; 8 nucleotides line up with TRBD1. J lost 5 bases, V lost 8 bases, and 10 bases had no gene match. This CDR3 has 14 amino acids. CDR1 and CDR2 from the germline V gene are SEHNR and FQNEAQ (reference sequence). The CDR3 is CASLTNRGSETQYF. The CDR3 DNA is TGTGCCAGCCTTACAAACAGGGGGTCGGAGACCCAGTACTTC.

The table lists this clonotype with many counts. The chain couples TRBV9 to TRBJ2-7, with D maybe TRBD1 (5 bases). CDR3 size: 15 residues. CDR1 is SGDLS and CDR2 is YYNGEE in the germline V gene. Trimming took 0 bases from V and 5 from J, leaving 15 bases between them. CDR3 amino acids: CASSVDGRATHEQYF. The CDR3, as DNA: TGTGCCAGCAGCGTAGACGGCAGGGCAACCCACGAGCAGTACTTC.

In the case of this clonotype: This may come from a read error, since a much larger clone is one base off. The CDR3 does not end in the conserved phenylalanine or tryptophan, so this is likely a read error. The rearrangement joins TRBV29-1 to TRBJ1-2; 10 nucleotides match TRBD1. Germline CDR1 is SQVTM and CDR2 is ANQGSEA. The CDR3 is made up of 15 amino acids. V lost 5 bases and J lost 4; bases outside the gene matches: 10. The chain's CDR3 is CSVLTRTGGFYGYTL. The CDR3 nucleotides read TGCAGCGTTCTTACCCGGACAGGGGGTTTCTATGGCTACACCCTC.